The TCR beta chain described here comes from a study of blood T cell repertoires in COVID-19. Generated by immunoSEQ multiplex PCR, the TCRdb table keeps only in-frame clones and is missing some. This table holds a few hundred thousand clones, more than 75% found once. Trimming took 6 bases from V and 1 from J; bases not matched to a gene: 10. Germline loops: CDR1 MNHEY, CDR2 SMNVEV (reference sequence). The CDR3 spans 18 residues. The chain joins TRBV27 to TRBJ2-5; 14 bases are a match to TRBD2. Sample: PBMCs or T cells enriched from blood (not recorded which). This TCR was sampled from a woman in her 30s who had recovered from COVID-19. The chain's CDR3 is CASSSWTSGGLVQETQYF. CDR3 bases: TGTGCCAGCAGCTCTTGGACTAGCGGGGGGTTAGTCCAAGAGACCCAGTACTTC.